This TCR beta chain was sequenced for a study of response to subunit inactivated influenza vaccine. Study-level findings and limits: It was suggested by the authors that few new T cells are recruited by each seasonal influenza vaccination.

In this sample, this clonotype turned up many times. Its target is unknown. In TCRdb, the RT-PCR reads were re-called with MiXCR into one record per CDR3 protein. The data contain around 200,000 distinct CDR3 sequences, roughly 8.7% of them singletons. The ends were cut back, 0 bases at V and 5 bases at J, with 5 bases in the middle. CDR1 is SGHRS and CDR2 is YFSETQ in the germline V gene. CDR3 size: 12 residues. The input for sequencing was non-naive T cells sorted from PBMCs, taken on the day of vaccination. The chain uses TRBV5-1 and TRBJ1-2; D unresolved. The receptor comes from a man aged 50-60 years who received an inactivated influenza vaccine. The CDR3 is CASSLDTYGYTF. CDR3 coding DNA: TGCGCCAGCAGCTTGGACACTTATGGCTACACCTTC.